Below, 24 T cell receptor beta chains from the same sample are listed, as sequenced in a study of metastatic and nonmetastatic thyroid tumors. TCRdb redid the clone calls on the PCR reads using MiXCR. Of fewer than 25,000 clones in the sample, roughly 16% were seen once. Thyroid surgery was performed in patients who had received no treatment beforehand. Input material: blood. The receptors were gathered from a female donor with papillary thyroid cancer or a benign thyroid nodule (not recorded which). Some clones in this sample may be carry-over from other donors' samples.

This clone was detected many times. CDR3 DNA sequence: TGTGCCATCAGTGAGTCAGGCAGGGCAGGACAGCCCCAGCATTTT. Translated: CAISESGRAGQPQHF. The chain combines TRBV10-3 with TRBJ1-5; a weak D match, TRBD1 (5 bases). The germline V gene encodes CDR1 ENHRY and CDR2 SYGVKD. V dropped 0 bases and J dropped 7 bases, with 13 bases sitting between them. The CDR3 consists of 15 residues.

This clone was found many times. The chain is built from TRBV5-1 and TRBJ2-5, with TRBD1 identical over 10 bases. Losses at the gene ends were 3 bases for V and 5 bases for J; bases not matched to a gene: 7. Germline V gene lookup returns CDR1 SGHRS and CDR2 YFSETQ. The CDR3 covers 15 residues. The CDR3 loop is CASSSQGTGVETQYF. Here the CDR3 DNA reads TGCGCCAGCAGCTCGCAGGGGACAGGGGTCGAGACCCAGTACTTC.

This clone has only a few counts. This chain connects TRBV4-1 to TRBJ1-6; D may be TRBD1 (5 bases). V was cut by 0 bases and J by 10 bases, with 10 bases left in between. The CDR3 extends over 14 amino acids. Germline V gene data show CDR1 as MGHRA and CDR2 as YSYEKL. Here the CDR3 DNA reads TGCGCCAGCAGCCAAGACAGGGAATGGTCACCCCTCCACTTT. Protein sequence: CASSQDREWSPLHF.

The sample holds many counts of this clone. The chain recombines TRBV4-1 with TRBJ2-4, with D perhaps matching TRBD2 (5 bases). Trimming took 1 base from V and 0 from J, leaving 10 bases between them. This CDR3 region has 16 residues. The germline V gene encodes CDR1 MGHRA and CDR2 YSYEKL. The CDR3: CASSQVRELAKNIQYF. The CDR3 DNA is TGCGCCAGCAGCCAAGTGAGGGAGCTAGCCAAAAACATTCAGTACTTC.

The table lists this clone with many counts. The chain links TRBV5-1 to TRBJ2-1; 14 bases line up with TRBD2. V was clipped by 4 bases and J by 0 bases; unmatched bases: 3. This CDR3 is 17 amino acids long. CDR1 is SGHRS, CDR2 YFSETQ, per germline. The CDR3 protein is CASSEGTSGSSYNEQFF. CDR3 DNA sequence: TGCGCCAGCAGCGAAGGGACTAGCGGGAGCTCCTACAATGAGCAGTTCTTC.

This clone was recorded at least ten times. V usage is TRBV6-1 and J usage is TRBJ1-5, with D possibly being TRBD1 (5 bases). This CDR3 has 12 residues. Germline values: CDR1 MNHNS, CDR2 SASEGT. V was shortened by 5 bases and J by 9 bases, with 11 bases between the two germline ends. This CDR3 is CASSQLQGPQHF. CDR3 in DNA: TGTGCCAGCAGTCAACTGCAGGGGCCCCAGCATTTT.

By share, this clone ranks as medium-sized. The rearrangement joins TRBV30 to TRBJ2-7, with D possibly being TRBD2 (5 bases). The CDR3 totals 9 residues. Germline CDR1 GTSNPN, CDR2 SVGIG (reference sequence). Trimming cost V 4 bases and J 11 bases, with 9 bases left between them. The CDR3 bases are TGTGCCTGGAACGGACTGGAGTACTTC. Amino acids: CAWNGLEYF.

This clone appeared many times. The chain is built from TRBV28 and TRBJ1-4; a weak D match, TRBD1 (6 bases). The CDR3 is 16 amino acids. V lost 3 bases and J 8 bases, leaving 19 bases between the germline ends. Germline V lookup: CDR1 MDHEN, CDR2 SYDVKM. CDR3 in amino acids: CASSFLGGRGGEKLFF. In DNA, the CDR3 is TGTGCCAGCAGTTTTTTGGGGGGGCGAGGAGGAGAAAAACTGTTTTTT. The complete variable domain, with remaining parts taken from reference TRBV28 and TRBJ1-4, reads DVKVTQSSRYLVKRTGEKVFLECVQDMDHENMFWYRQDPGLGLRLIYFSYDVKMKEKGDIPEGYSVSREKKERFSLILESASTNQTSMYLCASSFLGGRGGEKLFFGSGTQLSVL.

This clone has a count of ten or more. The gene calls are TRBV28 and TRBJ2-3; D is perhaps TRBD2 (5 bases). The CDR3 length is 20 residues. Germline loops: CDR1 MDHEN, CDR2 SYDVKM. V was clipped by 5 bases and J by 2 bases, with 29 bases between them. CDR3 amino acids: CASSAPSGRLSSLNTDTQYF. The CDR3 coding sequence is TGTGCCAGCAGTGCCCCAAGCGGACGCCTGTCCTCCCTAAACACAGATACGCAGTATTTT.

This clone has at least ten counts. The chain links TRBV12-3 or TRBV12-4 to TRBJ2-7, with D perhaps TRBD2 (5 bases). This CDR3 has 13 amino acids. V was shortened by 5 bases and J by 7 bases, with 15 bases between the two germline ends. The CDR3 DNA sequence: TGTGCCAGCAGTCGGGGTCTTTCACGAGAGCAGTACTTC. It translates to CASSRGLSREQYF.

As for this clone: This may stem from a read error, because a much larger clone lies one nucleotide away. The chain recombines TRBV12-3 or TRBV12-4 with TRBJ2-2; D is perhaps TRBD1 or TRBD2 (5 bases each). The CDR3 loop spans 16 amino acids. DNA for the CDR3: TGTGCCAGCAGTTTAGCCGGGGCCCGGAGAACCGGGGAGCCGTTTTTT. Translation gives CASSLAGARRTGEPFF.

This clone was counted ten times or more. This chain connects TRBV12-3 or TRBV12-4 to TRBJ2-7; D is perhaps TRBD2 (5 bases). Trimming shortened V by 7 bases and J by 4 bases, and 17 bases separated the two germline ends. This CDR3 region has 14 residues. The CDR3 loop reads CASTLATRLYEQYF. In DNA form, the CDR3 reads TGTGCCAGCACCCTAGCTACGAGGCTTTACGAGCAGTACTTC.

The chain recombines TRBV11-2 with TRBJ2-7; D is ambiguous. Germline-derived CDR1 and CDR2 are SGHAT and FQNNGV. Trimming pared 1 base from V and 3 bases from J, leaving 10 bases between. This CDR3 spans 14 amino acids. The CDR3 loop reads CASSLVSTYYEQYF. CDR3 sequence (DNA): TGTGCCAGCAGCTTAGTCAGCACCTACTACGAGCAGTACTTC.

This clone was observed at least ten times. The chain uses TRBV6-5 and TRBJ2-1, with TRBD2 matching over 13 bases. The CDR3 consists of 16 residues. V was clipped by 3 bases and J by 7 bases; unmatched bases: 6. The germline V gene encodes CDR1 MNHEY and CDR2 SVGAGI. The CDR3 DNA reads as TGTGCCAGCAGTTATCCGGGGACTAGCGGGATGAATGAGCAGTTCTTC. As protein: CASSYPGTSGMNEQFF.

This clone was detected a few times. The V gene is TRBV14, the J gene TRBJ2-5; D unresolved. This CDR3 has 13 amino acids. V gave up 6 bases and J gave up 2 bases, with 10 bases separating them. In germline, CDR1 is SGHDN, CDR2 FVKESK. The CDR3 DNA sequence: TGTGCCAGCAGTCCTCGCCTTCAAGAGACCCAGTACTTC. It codes for CASSPRLQETQYF.

This clone showed up many times. This chain connects TRBV11-2 to TRBJ2-1; 9 positions match TRBD2. Germline-derived CDR1 and CDR2 are SGHAT and FQNNGV. CDR3 size: 15 residues. V gave up 1 base and J gave up 7 bases; unmatched junction bases: 5. The CDR3 coding sequence is TGTGCCAGCAGCTTAGTAGCGGGGGCCGTTAATGAGCAGTTCTTC. Translating it yields CASSLVAGAVNEQFF. The variable domain in full, completed from reference TRBV11-2 and TRBJ2-1, reads EAGVAQSPRYKIIEKRQSVAFWCNPISGHATLYWYQQILGQGPKLLIQFQNNGVVDDSQLPKDRFSAERLKGVDSTLKIQPAKLEDSAVYLCASSLVAGAVNEQFFGPGTRLTVL.

J is TRBJ2-7 and V is TRBV27; the D gene could be TRBD1 or TRBD2 (5 bases each). Germline lookup yields CDR1 MNHEY and CDR2 SMNVEV (reference sequence). There are 11 residues in the CDR3. V lost 3 bases to trimming and J lost 6 bases, with 6 bases between them. The CDR3 coding sequence is TGTGCCAGCAGTTTGGGGACCGAGCAGTACTTC. This encodes CASSLGTEQYF.

CDR3 coding DNA: TGTGCCAGCAGCTCTAACGTCGGGACTTCCCACTACGAGCAGTACTTC. It yields the protein CASSSNVGTSHYEQYF. The chain employs TRBV11-2 and TRBJ2-7; D is perhaps TRBD2 (6 bases). The CDR3 runs to 16 residues. Germline lookup yields CDR1 SGHAT and CDR2 FQNNGV. V shed 4 bases and J shed 3 bases, with 19 bases lying between them.

This clone was seen many times. CDR3 DNA: TGCAGTGCTAGGACGGGGCGAGTCGCGGTGGAGACCCAGTACTTC. Translation gives CSARTGRVAVETQYF. J is TRBJ2-5 and V is TRBV20-1; D is possibly TRBD1 or TRBD2 (5 bases each). Trimming left V 3 bases short and J 5 bases short, with 19 bases between. The CDR3 runs 15 residues. Germline-derived CDR1 and CDR2 are DFQATT and SNEGSKA (reference sequence).

This clone appeared many times. The rearrangement uses TRBV20-1 and TRBJ2-1; a possible D gene is TRBD2 (7 bases). Germline V gene data show CDR1 as DFQATT and CDR2 as SNEGSKA (reference sequence). Trimming shortened V by 0 bases and J by 2 bases, and 14 bases separated the two germline ends. CDR3 length equals 16 residues. Written as DNA, the CDR3 is TGCAGTGCTAGAGACAAGAGGGGGAGGGCCTACAATGAGCAGTTCTTC. It is translated as CSARDKRGRAYNEQFF.

The sample holds many counts of this clone. The chain is built from TRBV7-2 and TRBJ2-6; TRBD1 matches at 7 bases. V shed 5 bases and J 0 bases; nucleotides not matched to a gene: 7. The germline V gene has CDR1 SGHTA and CDR2 FQGNSA. This CDR3 comprises 17 residues. The CDR3 spells CASSQGDLLSGANVLTF. CDR3 nucleotides: TGTGCCAGCAGCCAGGGGGACCTTCTCTCTGGGGCCAACGTCCTGACTTTC. The complete variable domain, with remaining parts taken from reference TRBV7-2 and TRBJ2-6, reads GAGVSQSPSNKVTEKGKDVELRCDPISGHTALYWYRQSLGQGLEFLIYFQGNSAPDKSGLPSDRFSAERTGGSVSTLTIQRTQQEDSAVYLCASSQGDLLSGANVLTFGAGSRLTVL.

This clone was observed a handful of times. The CDR3 region is CSVREGQPTGELFF. CDR3 coding DNA: TGCAGCGTTCGAGAGGGTCAGCCCACCGGGGAGCTGTTTTTT. The rearrangement links TRBV29-1 to TRBJ2-2; tentatively, D is TRBD2 (5 bases). The V gene lost 5 bases and the J gene lost 4 bases, with 14 bases spanning the gap. This CDR3 comprises 14 residues. Looked up from germline, CDR1 is SQVTM and CDR2 is ANQGSEA.

This clone was seen ten or more times. The V gene is TRBV6-6, the J gene TRBJ2-6; a weak D match, TRBD1 (5 bases). Trimming stripped 7 bases from V and 3 bases from J, with 25 bases between. The CDR3 consists of 19 residues. The germline V gene encodes CDR1 MNHNY and CDR2 SVGAGI (reference sequence). The CDR3 spells CASTPRSGQGRFGANVLTF. For the CDR3, the DNA is TGTGCCAGCACCCCACGCTCGGGCCAGGGAAGGTTTGGGGCCAACGTCCTGACTTTC.

This clone was seen ten or more times. This chain joins TRBV12-3 or TRBV12-4 and TRBJ2-5; D is uncertain. This CDR3 is built from 13 residues. V was pared by 3 bases and J by 6 bases, with 11 bases between. The chain's CDR3 is CASSLVSPQTQYF. The DNA for the CDR3 is TGTGCCAGCAGTTTGGTTAGCCCGCAGACCCAGTACTTC.